The source of this T cell receptor (beta chain) is a study of CD8 T cells in Susac syndrome. The authors reverse transcribed about 0.5 to 1 ug RNA with random hexamers. Amplification of TCR beta CDR3 was carried out by immunoSEQ multiplex PCR, which covered 54 Vbeta and 13 Jbeta segments. TCRdb redid the calling of the immunoSEQ multiplex PCR reads with MiXCR, one entry per CDR3 protein. The repertoire consists of 350,000 to 550,000 distinct CDR3 sequences, with 75% to 90% occurring once and the leading ten covering under 0.15%. This TCR came from a human donor with multiple sclerosis. The sample comprised CD8+ T cells from PBMCs.

As DNA, the CDR3 is TGTGCCAGCACCTTACGCGGAACGGGCAATGAGCAGTTCTTC. Translation gives CASTLRGTGNEQFF. The V call is TRBV2, the J call TRBJ2-1; D unresolved. The CDR3 sequence is 14 residues long. Germline CDR1 reads SNHLY; CDR2 reads FYNNEI. With 7 bases removed from V and 6 bases from J, the gap between germline ends came to 16 bases.